A single sample is the source of the 15 T cell receptor beta chains below, sequenced in a study of STAT5B mutations in CD4+ large granular lymphocyte leukemia. Here immunoSEQ multiplex PCR was the method, and the copy in TCRdb shows in-frame clones only, minus some. The repertoire holds more than 30,000 clones, roughly 91% seen once, with roughly 0.43% in the top ten. Specimen: CD4+ T cells from blood buffy coats. The receptor source for this set is a human donor in good health.

J is TRBJ1-1 and V is TRBV19; tentative D call: TRBD1 (5 bases). Germline CDR1 LNHDA, CDR2 SQIVND (reference sequence). Between the trimmed V and J ends, which lost 0 bases and 8 bases, there was a span of 10 bases. This CDR3 spans 13 amino acids. The CDR3 DNA sequence: TGTGCCAGTAGTATAGATCGAAACAGGGAAGCTTTCTTT. It specifies CASSIDRNREAFF.

The chain combines TRBV7-3 with TRBJ2-1, with 13 positions matching TRBD2. Per germline, CDR1 SGHTA and CDR2 FQGTGA. V was pared by 3 bases and J by 9 bases, with 2 bases of the junction left unmatched. The CDR3 covers 14 residues. The CDR3 DNA reads as TGTGCCAGCAGCTTTGGGACTAGCGGGACTGAGCAGTTCTTC. This translates into CASSFGTSGTEQFF.

The chain links TRBV28 to TRBJ1-1; a weak D match, TRBD1 (5 bases). CDR3 length: 14 amino acids. Germline CDR1 MDHEN, CDR2 SYDVKM. The CDR3 DNA sequence: TGTTCCGCACCGCAAAAGGGGCTGAACACTGAAGCTTTCTTT. Amino acid sequence: CSAPQKGLNTEAFF. Combining the CDR3 with reference TRBV28 and TRBJ1-1 gives the whole variable domain DVKVTQSSRYLVKRTGEKVFLECVQDMDHENMFWYRQDPGLGLRLIYFSYDVKMKEKGDIPEGYSVSREKKERFSLILESASTNQTSMYLCSAPQKGLNTEAFFGQGTRLTVV.

This chain uses TRBV19 with TRBJ2-2, with no clear D. Germline loops: CDR1 LNHDA, CDR2 SQIVND (reference sequence). Trimming shortened V by 3 bases and J by 7 bases, and 3 bases separated the two germline ends. The CDR3 runs to 11 residues. Here the CDR3 reads CASSMHGELFF. In DNA, the CDR3 is TGTGCCAGTAGTATGCACGGGGAGCTGTTTTTT.

The chain joins TRBV2 to TRBJ2-1; D is unclear. V was cut by 4 bases and J by 6 bases, with 4 bases left in between. Germline V gives CDR1 SNHLY, CDR2 FYNNEI. The CDR3 covers 11 residues. The CDR3 coding sequence is TGTGCCAGCAGTGGGCGCAATGAGCAGTTCTTC. This encodes CASSGRNEQFF.

This chain uses TRBV29-1 with TRBJ2-2; TRBD1 or TRBD2 may be the D gene (6 bases each). The CDR3 spans 14 residues. Germline V gene data show CDR1 as SQVTM and CDR2 as ANQGSEA. The V and J ends lost 7 bases and 4 bases respectively, with 16 bases between them. The CDR3 is CSGGEQGGTGELFF. As DNA, the CDR3 is TGCAGCGGAGGGGAACAGGGAGGCACCGGGGAGCTGTTTTTT.

The V gene is TRBV11-2, the J gene TRBJ1-1, with TRBD1 as a possible D gene (6 bases). Germline values: CDR1 SGHAT, CDR2 FQNNGV. The CDR3 is 14 residues long. V was cut by 4 bases and J by 8 bases, with 17 bases left in between. The CDR3 spells CASSSAPQGKEAFF. In DNA, the CDR3 is TGTGCCAGCAGCTCCGCCCCACAGGGAAAGGAAGCTTTCTTT.

The chain joins TRBV14 to TRBJ1-1; possibly TRBD1 for D (6 bases). This CDR3 is built from 14 residues. V was shortened by 2 bases and J by 5 bases, with 12 bases between the two germline ends. The germline CDR1 and CDR2 sequences are SGHDN and FVKESK. This CDR3 is CASSQPQGKTEAFF. CDR3 sequence (DNA): TGTGCCAGCAGCCAACCACAGGGTAAAACTGAAGCTTTCTTT.

V usage is TRBV14 and J usage is TRBJ2-7; 8 bases map to TRBD1. The V and J ends lost 0 bases and 2 bases, in that order; junction bases with no gene match: 3. The CDR3 is made up of 15 amino acids. CDR1 SGHDN and CDR2 FVKESK come from the germline V gene. CDR3 coding DNA: TGTGCCAGCAGCCAAGAGGACAGGGTGGCCTACGAGCAGTACTTC. Its protein product is CASSQEDRVAYEQYF. Drawing the rest from reference TRBV14 and TRBJ2-7, the complete variable domain is EAGVTQFPSHSVIEKGQTVTLRCDPISGHDNLYWYRRVMGKEIKFLLHFVKESKQDESGMPNNRFLAERTGGTYSTLKVQPAELEDSGVYFCASSQEDRVAYEQYFGPGTRLTVT.

The chain is built from TRBV11-2 and TRBJ2-2; 10 bases agree with TRBD2. The CDR3 runs to 16 residues. V gave up 5 bases and J gave up 6 bases; unmatched junction bases: 9. CDR1 and CDR2 from the germline V gene are SGHAT and FQNNGV. The DNA of the CDR3 is TGTGCCAGCAGCGGACTAGCGGTCGCTGGGTCCGGGGAGCTGTTTTTT. Protein sequence: CASSGLAVAGSGELFF.

CDR3 sequence: CASSSENYEQYF. Here the CDR3 DNA reads TGTGCCAGCTCTTCAGAGAACTACGAGCAGTACTTC. The V gene is TRBV2, the J gene TRBJ2-7; D uncertain. The V end was cut by 8 bases, the J end by 3 bases, with 11 bases between. The CDR3 length is 12 residues. Germline V gene lookup returns CDR1 SNHLY and CDR2 FYNNEI.

The chain couples TRBV28 to TRBJ1-2, with D possibly being TRBD1 (6 bases). Germline CDR1 MDHEN, CDR2 SYDVKM. The length of the CDR3 is 12 residues. Trimming left V 8 bases short and J 8 bases short, with 15 bases between. CDR3 nucleotide sequence: TGTGCCAGCGCGATGGGGGCGGGGGGCTACACCTTC. It yields the protein CASAMGAGGYTF.

The rearrangement links TRBV6-1 to TRBJ1-6, with D unresolved. V lost 7 bases to trimming and J lost 11 bases, with 15 bases between them. Per germline, CDR1 MNHNS and CDR2 SASEGT. This CDR3 is 13 amino acids long. DNA of the CDR3: TGTGCCAGCATATGGGCCAAAACCGCACCCCTCCACTTT. It codes for CASIWAKTAPLHF.

This chain links TRBV6-4 with TRBJ2-1, with 11 bases that match TRBD2. V lost 8 bases to trimming and J lost 8 bases; unmatched junction nucleotides: 26. This CDR3 is 20 amino acids long. Germline values: CDR1 MRHNA, CDR2 SNTAGT. In DNA form, the CDR3 reads TGTGCCAGCCCCCATACTACAGGGAGCAGGGTAGCGGGAGGGGGGGATGAGCAGTTCTTC. Encoded protein: CASPHTTGSRVAGGGDEQFF.

The CDR3 DNA reads as TGTGCCATCAGTTACAGGGACAGGGACTATGGCTACACCTTC. Encoded protein: CAISYRDRDYGYTF. This rearrangement joins TRBV10-3 to TRBJ1-2; TRBD1 aligns across 9 bases. This CDR3 region has 14 residues. Germline CDR1 and CDR2: ENHRY and SYGVKD. Trimming cost V 5 bases and J 3 bases; bases outside gene matches: 4.